This is a list of T cell receptor beta chains from one sample in a study of CD8+CD57+ T cells in acquired aplastic anemia. TCRdb ran MiXCR on the reads and lists one entry per CDR3 protein. The sample contains fewer than 250,000 distinct CDR3 sequences, approximately 50% of which appear only once. Sequencing was carried out using sorted CD4+, CD8+, or CD8+CD57+ T cells (not recorded which) from PBMCs. These TCRs come from a human donor with aplastic anemia. The CDR3 runs from the conserved cysteine through the conserved F or W. D genes are given only for firm matches. The listing skips clone size in some rows; elsewhere it reads once, few, many or a size class.

V: TRBV2; J: TRBJ1-5; size: NA; D: TRBD1; CDR3: CASNGQARSNQPQHF; DNA: TGTGCCAGCAACGGACAGGCAAGGAGCAATCAGCCCCAGCATTTT
V: TRBV29-1; J: TRBJ2-5; size: many; D: NA; CDR3: CSVEGRKQETQYF; DNA: TGCAGCGTCGAGGGCAGAAAACAAGAGACCCAGTACTTC
V: TRBV7-7; J: TRBJ2-1; size: NA; D: NA; CDR3: CASSLVANAYNEQFF; DNA: TGTGCTAGCAGCTTAGTAGCGAATGCCTACAATGAGCAGTTCTTC
V: TRBV10-1; J: TRBJ1-5; size: few; D: NA; CDR3: CASSDGGPSYEHF; DNA: TGCGCCAGCAGTGATGGCGGGCCGAGCTACGAGCATTTT
V: TRBV30; J: TRBJ2-7; size: few; D: TRBD1; CDR3: CAGRGQGAYEQYF; DNA: TGTGCCGGGAGGGGACAGGGGGCCTACGAGCAGTACTTC
V: TRBV7-9; J: TRBJ1-2; size: NA; D: NA; CDR3: CASSSHTNYGYTF; DNA: TGTGCCAGCAGCTCTCATACTAACTATGGCTACACCTTC
V: TRBV5-6; J: TRBJ1-2; size: many; D: TRBD1; CDR3: CASSTPGQGLGYGYTF; DNA: TGTGCCAGCAGCACACCGGGACAGGGATTGGGCTATGGCTACACCTTC
V: TRBV3-1; J: TRBJ2-3; size: many; D: NA; CDR3: CASSQEFGVSRQYF; DNA: TGTGCCAGCAGCCAAGAGTTTGGGGTATCCCGGCAGTATTTT
V: TRBV6-1; J: TRBJ2-7; size: many; D: TRBD2; CDR3: CASSESGTASYEQYF; DNA: TGTGCCAGCAGTGAGAGCGGGACCGCCTCCTACGAGCAGTACTTC
V: TRBV7-2; J: TRBJ1-2; size: many; D: TRBD1; CDR3: CASSYARDRVNGYTF; DNA: TGTGCCAGCAGCTACGCCCGGGACAGGGTGAATGGCTACACCTTC
V: TRBV29-1; J: TRBJ2-5; size: NA; D: TRBD1; CDR3: CSTLDRGGETQYF; DNA: TGCAGCACCCTCGACAGGGGTGGCGAGACCCAGTACTTC
V: TRBV6-6; J: TRBJ2-1; size: many; D: NA; CDR3: CASSYRLADNEQFF; DNA: TGTGCCAGCAGTTACCGGCTAGCCGACAATGAGCAGTTCTTC
V: TRBV7-9; J: TRBJ2-7; size: NA; D: NA; CDR3: CASRPPITGWDEQYF; DNA: TGTGCCAGCAGACCACCGATAACGGGGTGGGACGAGCAGTACTTC
V: TRBV6-1; J: TRBJ2-7; size: many; D: NA; CDR3: CASSGTGFGDEQYF; DNA: TGTGCCAGCAGTGGTACAGGGTTTGGCGACGAGCAGTACTTC
V: TRBV3-1; J: TRBJ2-7; size: NA; D: NA; CDR3: CASSLGHGDYEQYF; DNA: TGTGCCAGCAGCCTGGGACACGGTGACTACGAGCAGTACTTC
V: TRBV7-9; J: TRBJ1-5; size: many; D: NA; CDR3: CASSPGGGGPNQPQHF; DNA: TGTGCCAGCAGCCCCGGCGGTGGGGGTCCGAATCAGCCCCAGCATTTT
V: TRBV2; J: TRBJ1-2; size: NA; D: NA; CDR3: CASTNPFKGHVDEGYTF; DNA: TGTGCCAGCACCAACCCGTTTAAGGGCCACGTTGATGAGGGCTACACCTTC
V: TRBV6-1; J: TRBJ2-7; size: NA; D: NA; CDR3: CASSGWQDRYEQYF; DNA: TGTGCCAGCAGCGGGTGGCAGGATCGTTACGAGCAGTACTTC
V: TRBV7-8; J: TRBJ1-1; size: NA; D: NA; CDR3: CASSLGPEGTEAFF; DNA: TGTGCCAGCAGCCTGGGACCCGAGGGCACTGAAGCTTTCTTT
V: TRBV20-1; J: TRBJ2-7; size: NA; D: NA; CDR3: CSARPGGAYEQYF; DNA: TGCAGTGCTAGACCGGGGGGCGCCTACGAGCAGTACTTC
V: TRBV7-9; J: TRBJ1-1; size: NA; D: TRBD1; CDR3: CASRGQGQNMNTEAFF; DNA: TGTGCCAGCAGGGGACAGGGACAGAACATGAACACTGAAGCTTTCTTT
V: TRBV12-3/TRBV12-4; J: TRBJ2-7; size: many; D: NA; CDR3: CASSLRGIREQYF; DNA: TGTGCCAGCAGTTTACGGGGAATCCGCGAGCAGTACTTC
V: TRBV4-1; J: TRBJ1-1; size: many; D: NA; CDR3: CASSQGVTNTEAFF; DNA: TGCGCCAGCAGCCAAGGTGTGACGAACACTGAAGCTTTCTTT
V: TRBV27; J: TRBJ1-4; size: once; D: NA; CDR3: CASSLYLSRNEKLFF; DNA: TGTGCCAGCAGTTTATATTTATCGCGAAATGAAAAACTGTTTTTT
V: TRBV20-1; J: TRBJ1-1; size: NA; D: NA; CDR3: CSARDPSTSGDTEAFF; DNA: TGCAGTGCTAGAGACCCCTCGACTAGCGGGGACACTGAAGCTTTCTTT
V: TRBV11-1; J: TRBJ1-2; size: NA; D: NA; CDR3: CASSSSGTQHGYTF; DNA: TGTGCCAGCAGCTCGTCCGGGACTCAGCATGGCTACACCTTC
V: TRBV27; J: TRBJ1-2; size: NA; D: NA; CDR3: CASSLIGRGSYGYTF; DNA: TGTGCCAGCAGTTTAATTGGTCGGGGCAGCTATGGCTACACCTTC
V: TRBV7-9; J: TRBJ1-1; size: many; D: TRBD1; CDR3: CASSNRTGNTEAFF; DNA: TGTGCCAGCAGCAACCGGACAGGGAACACTGAAGCTTTCTTT
V: TRBV5-1; J: TRBJ1-1; size: many; D: NA; CDR3: CASTLSGGVTEAFF; DNA: TGCGCCAGCACCCTTTCCGGGGGGGTAACTGAAGCTTTCTTT